These T cell receptor beta chains were read from a single sample in a study of T cell changes during pregnancy in multiple sclerosis. TCRdb's table, derived via immunoSEQ multiplex PCR, lists solely in-frame clones and lacks some. The sample consists of about 50,000 clones, 80% to 95% of them appearing once. Here the sequenced sample was CD4+ T cells from peripheral blood mononuclear cells, taken after pregnancy. Receptor source: a female donor in good health, enrolled as a control in a pregnancy study. CDR3s include the opening cysteine and the closing phenylalanine or tryptophan. D genes are given only for firm matches. For some rows the clone size is stated as once, few or many, or as a class when expanded; others skip it.

NA,TRBV5-1,TRBJ1-3,NA,CASSLESSGNTIYF,TGCGCCAGCAGCTTGGAGAGCTCTGGAAACACCATATATTTT
once,TRBV6-6,TRBJ1-1,NA,CASSYYRGDTEAFF,TGTGCCAGCAGTTATTATCGGGGGGACACTGAAGCTTTCTTT
NA,TRBV29-1,TRBJ2-5,NA,CSVEGLLRQETQYF,TGCAGCGTCGAAGGACTTTTACGGCAAGAGACCCAGTACTTC
NA,TRBV21-1,TRBJ1-6,NA,CASSKGEGGSYNSPLHF,TGTGCCAGCAGCAAAGGGGAGGGGGGCTCCTATAATTCACCCCTCCACTTT
NA,TRBV28,TRBJ2-1,NA,CASSGVGQFF,TGTGCCAGCAGCGGGGTTGGGCAGTTCTTC
NA,TRBV18,TRBJ1-1,NA,CASSPYQEREAFF,TGTGCCAGCTCACCCTATCAGGAGCGGGAAGCTTTCTTT
NA,TRBV2,TRBJ1-1,TRBD1,CASRNRQGSDRAFF,TGTGCCAGCAGAAATCGACAGGGAAGTGATAGGGCTTTCTTT
NA,TRBV30,TRBJ2-5,NA,CAWAVASETQYF,TGTGCCTGGGCCGTGGCATCAGAGACCCAGTACTTC
NA,TRBV11-3,TRBJ2-2,NA,CASSFGGSRTGELFF,TGTGCCAGCAGCTTCGGCGGCTCTAGGACCGGGGAGCTGTTTTTT
NA,TRBV19,TRBJ2-2,NA,CASRRTANTGELFF,TGTGCCAGTAGAAGGACAGCGAACACCGGGGAGCTGTTTTTT
few,TRBV7-2,TRBJ1-4,NA,CASSPRGDGGNEKLFF,TGTGCCAGCAGCCCGAGGGGGGACGGGGGGAATGAAAAACTGTTTTTT
NA,TRBV6-5,TRBJ1-1,TRBD1,CASRQGGTEAFF,TGTGCCTCCCGCCAGGGGGGCACTGAAGCTTTCTTT
NA,TRBV28,TRBJ2-1,TRBD1,CASSTTGTGSYNEQFF,TGTGCCAGCAGTACTACCGGGACAGGGAGCTACAATGAGCAGTTCTTC
NA,TRBV18,TRBJ2-7,NA,CASSPSLDRFNEQYF,TGTGCCAGCTCACCGTCGCTCGACAGGTTCAACGAGCAGTACTTC
NA,TRBV5-6,TRBJ2-3,NA,CASSREMDPGQTRDTQYF,TGTGCCAGCAGCCGAGAAATGGATCCGGGACAGACTAGAGATACGCAGTATTTT
once,TRBV19,TRBJ2-5,NA,CASSIARLPHETQYF,TGTGCCAGTAGTATAGCCAGACTACCCCATGAGACCCAGTACTTC
NA,TRBV11-3,TRBJ2-2,TRBD2,CASRSGRGAGELFF,TGTGCCAGCAGGAGCGGGAGAGGGGCCGGGGAGCTGTTTTTT
NA,TRBV28,TRBJ2-6,TRBD1,CASSRDSLSGANVLTF,TGTGCCAGCAGTCGGGACAGCCTCTCTGGGGCCAACGTCCTGACTTTC
NA,TRBV6-6,TRBJ2-7,TRBD1,CASSYEGQGTYEQYF,TGTGCCAGCAGTTACGAGGGACAGGGCACCTACGAGCAGTACTTC
once,TRBV9,TRBJ2-1,TRBD2,CASSVGLAGYNEQFF,TGTGCCAGCAGCGTAGGACTAGCGGGCTACAATGAGCAGTTCTTC
NA,TRBV20-1,TRBJ2-5,NA,CSASRQETQYF,TGCAGTGCTAGCAGACAAGAGACCCAGTACTTC
NA,TRBV5-1,TRBJ1-4,TRBD1,CASSRGQGAGEKLFF,TGCGCCAGCAGCCGCGGACAGGGGGCGGGCGAAAAACTGTTTTTT
NA,TRBV5-6,TRBJ2-1,TRBD2,CASSFGGENEQFF,TGTGCCAGCAGCTTTGGGGGGGAGAATGAGCAGTTCTTC
NA,TRBV10-3,TRBJ1-2,NA,CAIREDQGLGYGYTF,TGTGCCATCAGGGAAGACCAGGGGCTTGGCTATGGCTACACCTTC
NA,TRBV15,TRBJ2-7,TRBD2,CATSTSGGSYEQYF,TGTGCCACCAGCACTAGCGGGGGCTCCTACGAGCAGTACTTC
NA,TRBV7-2,TRBJ2-3,NA,CASSPGSVERFTDTQYF,TGTGCCAGCAGCCCAGGGTCGGTGGAGAGATTCACAGATACGCAGTATTTT
NA,TRBV6-5,TRBJ2-7,TRBD2,CASSPTSGRAHEQYF,TGTGCCAGCAGCCCGACTAGCGGGAGGGCCCACGAGCAGTACTTC
NA,TRBV10-1,TRBJ1-3,TRBD1,CASPITPDRGRNTIYF,TGCGCCAGCCCCATCACCCCGGACAGGGGGCGGAACACCATATATTTT
NA,TRBV6-6,TRBJ1-1,NA,CASSRGTTEAFF,TGTGCCAGCAGTAGGGGAACCACTGAAGCTTTCTTT
NA,TRBV9,TRBJ2-2,NA,CASSVAVVPGFTNTGELFF,TGTGCCAGCAGCGTAGCTGTAGTACCAGGATTTACGAACACCGGGGAGCTGTTTTTT
NA,TRBV6-1,TRBJ1-6,NA,CASSELAGPYNSPLHF,TGTGCCAGCAGTGAATTAGCGGGCCCCTATAATTCACCCCTCCACTTT
NA,TRBV28,TRBJ2-7,NA,CASSPPNTSWREQYF,TGTGCCAGCAGTCCCCCAAACACCTCCTGGCGGGAGCAGTACTTC
NA,TRBV5-1,TRBJ2-7,TRBD2,CASRPGGAYEQYF,TGCGCCAGCCGGCCGGGGGGAGCCTACGAGCAGTACTTC
NA,TRBV28,TRBJ1-5,NA,CASSLGHHNQPQHF,TGTGCCAGCAGTTTAGGGCACCACAATCAGCCCCAGCATTTT
few,TRBV28,TRBJ1-5,TRBD1,CASSPTGGDQPQHF,TGTGCCAGCAGCCCGACAGGGGGCGACCAGCCCCAGCATTTT
NA,TRBV12-2,TRBJ1-2,NA,CASRPQRTGRRDGYTF,TGTGCAAGTCGCCCCCAGCGGACAGGTCGGAGGGATGGCTACACCTTC
NA,TRBV19,TRBJ2-1,NA,CASNTGTSYNEQFF,TGTGCCAGCAATACAGGGACCTCCTACAATGAGCAGTTCTTC
NA,TRBV6-5,TRBJ1-2,TRBD1,CASSPGGNYGYTF,TGTGCCAGCAGCCCAGGGGGAAACTATGGCTACACCTTC
once,TRBV20-1,TRBJ2-7,NA,CSAGSTYEQYF,TGCAGTGCCGGGAGCACCTACGAGCAGTACTTC
NA,TRBV9,TRBJ2-7,NA,CASSVVGGRTPYEQYF,TGTGCCAGCAGCGTAGTAGGAGGCCGAACCCCCTACGAGCAGTACTTC
NA,TRBV6-5,TRBJ1-3,NA,CASSEVGAGNTIYF,TGTGCCAGCAGCGAGGTCGGTGCTGGAAACACCATATATTTT
NA,TRBV7-9,TRBJ1-1,TRBD1,CASSRQGDTEAFF,TGTGCCAGCAGCCGCCAGGGGGACACTGAAGCTTTCTTT
NA,TRBV18,TRBJ1-2,TRBD1,CASSTGQGNYGYTF,TGTGCCAGCTCAACGGGACAGGGGAACTATGGCTACACCTTC
NA,TRBV29-1,TRBJ2-1,TRBD2,CSAKGTSGRLYNEQFF,TGCAGCGCCAAAGGGACTAGCGGGAGGTTATACAATGAGCAGTTCTTC
NA,TRBV18,TRBJ1-2,NA,CASSPRANYGYTF,TGTGCCAGCTCACCACGGGCGAACTATGGCTACACCTTC